The 30 T cell receptor beta chains reported below all come from one sample, sequenced in a study of T cells in Graves' hyperthyroidism and ophthalmopathy. Amplified TCR beta CDR3 regions derived from RNA transcripts. The primer set for the first-round RT-PCR of the TCR CDR3 was HTBI. TCRdb used MiXCR to reprocess the multiplex PCR reads, holding one entry per CDR3 protein. The sample has fewer than 550,000 distinct CDR3 sequences; approximately 25% are singletons. Sequenced sample: blood. Receptor source: a woman aged 25 to 39 with Graves' ophthalmopathy.

At least ten counts were recorded for this clonotype. This chain uses TRBV2 with TRBJ2-5; D may be TRBD1 (5 bases). CDR3 length: 13 residues. V gave up 6 bases and J gave up 7 bases, with 15 bases separating them. Germline V CDR1 and CDR2: SNHLY, FYNNEI. CDR3 in amino acids: CASSDQTVGTQYF. CDR3 sequence (DNA): TGTGCCAGCAGCGATCAGACAGTTGGGACCCAGTACTTC.

The chain carries TRBV3-1 and TRBJ2-2, with D perhaps TRBD1 (6 bases). Germline CDR1 reads LGHDT; CDR2 reads YNNKEL (reference sequence). CDR3 length: 15 residues. Trimming removed 4 bases from V and 4 bases from J, with 13 bases in between. The CDR3 sequence is CASSPGDTSTGELFF. DNA for the CDR3: TGTGCCAGCAGCCCAGGGGACACCAGCACCGGGGAGCTGTTTTTT.

This clonotype was detected ten times or more. The rearrangement uses TRBV29-1 and TRBJ2-7; a possible D gene is TRBD2 (5 bases). In germline, CDR1 is SQVTM, CDR2 ANQGSEA. CDR3 length: 11 amino acids. V lost 8 bases to trimming and J lost 2 bases, with 10 bases between them. CDR3 in amino acids: CSPTIPYEQYF. The CDR3 nucleotides read TGCAGCCCGACTATCCCCTACGAGCAGTACTTC.

Many counts were recorded for this clonotype. V gene TRBV6-1 combines with J gene TRBJ1-3; a possible D gene is TRBD1 (5 bases). The CDR3 has 16 amino acids. Trimming cost V 4 bases and J 1 base, with 14 bases left between them. CDR1 is MNHNS and CDR2 is SASEGT in the germline V gene. CDR3 DNA sequence: TGTGCCAGCAGTGCTGGGACGGTGGGATCTGGAAACACCATATATTTT. It translates to CASSAGTVGSGNTIYF.

The chain recombines TRBV7-9 with TRBJ1-2, with D possibly matching TRBD1 (5 bases). Germline CDR1 and CDR2: SEHNR and FQNEAQ (reference sequence). The ends were cut back, 0 bases at V and 6 bases at J, with 14 bases in the middle. The CDR3 is 15 amino acids. CDR3 bases: TGTGCCAGCAGCTTAGCGTTGGCAGGGATTCATGGCTACACCTTC. Protein sequence: CASSLALAGIHGYTF.

This clonotype appeared a few times. The final CDR3 position lacks the conserved phenylalanine or tryptophan, pointing to a likely read error. No DNA is shown, since the ends of the CDR3 on it are uncertain; the CDR3 is the one TCRdb lists. The V call is TRBV12-3 or TRBV12-4, the J call TRBJ1-5. The CDR3 extends over 15 residues, inclusive of both ends. CDR3: CASSFTTDSNQPQQL.

The gene calls are TRBV6-1 and TRBJ2-5; D assignment may be TRBD1 or TRBD2 (6 bases each). CDR3 length: 14 residues. The germline V gene encodes CDR1 MNHNS and CDR2 SASEGT. Trimming pared 6 bases from V and 4 bases from J, leaving 15 bases between. The CDR3 sequence: CASSPRGAGETQYF. The CDR3 nucleotides are TGTGCCAGCAGCCCGAGGGGGGCCGGAGAGACCCAGTACTTC.

This chain uses TRBV12-3 or TRBV12-4 with TRBJ2-5; D possibly corresponds to TRBD1 (6 bases). The CDR3 loop spans 16 amino acids. Deletions cut 6 bases from V and 1 base from J, with 18 bases between. This CDR3 is CASSRRVVGGQETQYF. CDR3 nucleotides: TGTGCCAGCAGCCGTAGAGTGGTAGGGGGCCAAGAGACCCAGTACTTC.

This clonotype was recorded a few times. Mismatch with germline at one junction end may stem from a read error. The rearrangement links TRBV28 to TRBJ1-1; 7 bases align to TRBD1. The CDR3 totals 15 residues. In germline, CDR1 is MDHEN, CDR2 SYDVKM. The CDR3 nucleotides read TGTGCCAGCAGGGGCAGACAGGGCTTACGCACTGAAGCTCTCTTT. It codes for CASRGRQGLRTEALF. The full variable domain, in which reference TRBV28 and TRBJ1-1 provide the parts outside the CDR3, is DVKVTQSSRYLVKRTGEKVFLECVQDMDHENMFWYRQDPGLGLRLIYFSYDVKMKEKGDIPEGYSVSREKKERFSLILESASTNQTSMYLCASRGRQGLRTEALFGQGTRLTVV.

This clonotype was counted many times. The chain couples TRBV5-1 to TRBJ2-5; the D gene is possibly TRBD2 (6 bases). Trimming took 1 base from V and 5 from J, leaving 18 bases between them. The germline gives CDR1 SGHRS, CDR2 YFSETQ. The CDR3 length is 16 residues. CDR3 sequence reads: CASSLILGGEGETQYF. The CDR3 DNA reads TGCGCCAGCAGCTTGATTCTCGGGGGAGAAGGGGAGACCCAGTACTTC.

This clonotype has ten or more counts. The rearrangement joins TRBV28 to TRBJ1-5; D might be TRBD1 (5 bases). This CDR3 region has 17 residues. V was clipped by 2 bases and J by 0 bases, with 14 bases between them. Germline-derived CDR1 and CDR2 are MDHEN and SYDVKM. CDR3 bases: TGTGCCAGCAGTTTAGTTAGGGGCCCTCATAGCAATCAGCCCCAGCATTTT. Protein sequence: CASSLVRGPHSNQPQHF. The entire variable domain, with the rest obtained from reference TRBV28 and TRBJ1-5, is as follows: DVKVTQSSRYLVKRTGEKVFLECVQDMDHENMFWYRQDPGLGLRLIYFSYDVKMKEKGDIPEGYSVSREKKERFSLILESASTNQTSMYLCASSLVRGPHSNQPQHFGDGTRLSIL.

The V gene is TRBV2, the J gene TRBJ2-7; TRBD2 is a possible D gene (11 bases). Trimming took off 6 bases at V and 4 bases at J, with 28 bases between the two ends. Per germline, CDR1 SNHLY and CDR2 FYNNEI. CDR3 size: 18 residues. CDR3 in DNA: TGTGCCAGCAGGGGGACAGGGGTCCTACTAGCGGGAGTTTACGAGCAGTACTTC. It encodes CASRGTGVLLAGVYEQYF.

This clonotype was seen ten or more times. V usage is TRBV28 and J usage is TRBJ1-2, with 8 bases lining up with TRBD1. The trim removed 5 bases at V and 3 bases at J, leaving 5 bases unmatched. The germline V gene encodes CDR1 MDHEN and CDR2 SYDVKM. The CDR3 spans 14 residues. CDR3 sequence reads: CASSRQGPDYGYTF. The CDR3 DNA sequence: TGTGCCAGCAGTAGACAGGGGCCGGACTATGGCTACACCTTC.

The sample holds many counts of this clonotype. The V call is TRBV29-1, the J call TRBJ2-5; D could derive from TRBD1 or TRBD2 (5 bases each). The CDR3 runs 13 residues. The germline gives CDR1 SQVTM, CDR2 ANQGSEA. The ends were cut back, 4 bases at V and 5 bases at J, with 14 bases in the middle. For the CDR3, the DNA is TGCAGCGTTGTGTTAGAGGGACGGGAGACCCAGTACTTC. Translating gives CSVVLEGRETQYF.

The gene calls are TRBV28 and TRBJ2-7, with TRBD2 matching 9 bases. V trimming: 4 bases; J trimming: 3 bases; junction bases outside the gene matches: 7. The germline gives CDR1 MDHEN, CDR2 SYDVKM. The CDR3 consists of 15 residues. The CDR3: CASSSTSGDDYEQYF. CDR3 bases: TGTGCCAGCAGTTCGACTAGCGGAGATGACTACGAGCAGTACTTC.

In this sample, this clonotype turned up many times. In nucleotides, the CDR3 is TGCGCCAGCAGGTCGGGGGAGCAGTACTTC. Protein: CASRSGEQYF. The rearrangement uses TRBV5-1 and TRBJ2-7; weak D call: TRBD2 (5 bases). There are 10 residues in the CDR3. CDR1 is SGHRS, CDR2 YFSETQ, per germline. V lost 5 bases to trimming and J lost 7 bases, with 7 bases between them.

The rearrangement joins TRBV6-5 to TRBJ1-1; no firm D call. V was cut by 2 bases and J by 2 bases, with 12 bases left in between. This CDR3 comprises 15 residues. Germline loops: CDR1 MNHEY, CDR2 SVGAGI. CDR3 region: CASSYGQDLNTEAFF. The CDR3 bases are TGTGCCAGCAGTTACGGGCAGGACCTAAACACTGAAGCTTTCTTT.

This chain uses TRBV7-2 with TRBJ1-6, with 7 bases identical to TRBD1. V dropped 6 bases and J dropped 7; count of bases not matched to a gene: 9. The CDR3 sequence is 15 residues long. In germline, CDR1 is SGHTA, CDR2 FQGNSA. CDR3 protein: CASRPPGGPNSPLHF. CDR3 DNA sequence: TGTGCCAGCAGGCCTCCAGGGGGGCCCAATTCACCCCTCCACTTT.

V usage is TRBV6-1 and J usage is TRBJ1-5, with D uncertain. This CDR3 contains 15 residues. With 0 bases removed from V and 7 bases from J, the gap between germline ends came to 13 bases. The V gene's germline CDR1 is MNHNS and CDR2 SASEGT. Written as DNA, the CDR3 is TGTGCCAGCAGTGAAGCCTCACGGGGTGGCCAGCCCCAGCATTTT. It is translated as CASSEASRGGQPQHF.

This clonotype occurred a few times. J is TRBJ1-2 and V is TRBV6-1, with 7 positions matching TRBD1. Germline-derived CDR1 and CDR2 are MNHNS and SASEGT. V gave up 9 bases and J gave up 4 bases; unmatched junction bases: 11. The CDR3 length is 14 residues. The CDR3, as DNA: TGTGCCAGTAGTCAAAGGGACAGCCTCTATGGCTACACCTTC. It codes for CASSQRDSLYGYTF.

J is TRBJ2-2 and V is TRBV6-4; D unresolved. This CDR3 spans 12 amino acids. Trimming cost V 4 bases and J 5 bases, with 5 bases left between them. Germline-derived CDR1 and CDR2 are MRHNA and SNTAGT. The CDR3 nucleotides read TGTGCCAGCAGTGCCTGGACCGGGGAGCTGTTTTTT. It is translated as CASSAWTGELFF.

At least ten counts were recorded for this clonotype. The chain recombines TRBV3-1 with TRBJ2-5; unclear D gene. Germline loops: CDR1 LGHDT, CDR2 YNNKEL (reference sequence). Between the trimmed V and J ends, which lost 1 base and 4 bases, there was a span of 7 bases. The CDR3 is made up of 13 amino acids. CDR3 nucleotide sequence: TGTGCCAGCAGCCAAGGTCGCATAGAGACCCAGTACTTC. As protein: CASSQGRIETQYF.

The chain combines TRBV7-9 with TRBJ1-6; tentatively, D is TRBD1 (5 bases). Trimming took off 6 bases at V and 7 bases at J, with 10 bases between the two ends. The CDR3 length is 13 residues. Germline lookup yields CDR1 SEHNR and CDR2 FQNEAQ (reference sequence). This CDR3 is CASRLEGNSPLHF. The CDR3 DNA sequence: TGTGCCAGCAGACTAGAGGGGAATTCACCCCTCCACTTT.

In this sample, this clonotype turned up a few times. The rearrangement uses TRBV28 and TRBJ1-6, with D possibly being TRBD1 (5 bases). Trimming pared 6 bases from V and 10 bases from J, leaving 10 bases between. CDR1 is MDHEN and CDR2 is SYDVKM in the germline V gene. The CDR3 length is 12 residues. The CDR3 DNA reads as TGTGCCAGCAGCCAGGGTAAATCACCCCTCCACTTT. Protein sequence: CASSQGKSPLHF.

The CDR3 DNA is TGTGCCAGCAGCTTATTCCAGGGGACCGAAGCTTTCTTT. Its translation: CASSLFQGTEAFF. The V call is TRBV7-9, the J call TRBJ1-1; perhaps TRBD1 as D (6 bases). This CDR3 has 13 residues. V lost 2 bases, J lost 8 bases, and 12 bases lay in between. Germline CDR1 and CDR2: SEHNR and FQNEAQ (reference sequence).

The sample holds many counts of this clonotype. This chain connects TRBV24-1 to TRBJ2-5; 7 bases are a match to TRBD2. The length of the CDR3 is 15 residues. V lost 4 bases to trimming and J lost 4 bases; unmatched junction nucleotides: 8. Germline V lookup: CDR1 KGHDR, CDR2 SFDVKD. CDR3 nucleotide sequence: TGTGCCACCAGTGACCCATCTTCGGGGGGAGAGACCCAGTACTTC. Residues: CATSDPSSGGETQYF.

This clonotype came up many times. V and J are TRBV6-5 and TRBJ1-1; D unclear. Germline loops: CDR1 MNHEY, CDR2 SVGAGI. V lost 0 bases and J lost 2, with 10 bases in between. This CDR3 comprises 15 residues. The CDR3: CASSYSVQLNTEAFF. The CDR3 DNA follows: TGTGCCAGCAGTTACTCGGTACAGCTAAACACTGAAGCTTTCTTT.

The table lists this clonotype with many counts. This rearrangement joins TRBV2 to TRBJ2-2; 10 bases are a match to TRBD1. Trimming at V came to 1 base and at J to 5 bases, leaving 19 bases not matched to a gene. The CDR3 is 21 residues long. Germline V CDR1 and CDR2: SNHLY, FYNNEI. CDR3 in amino acids: CASSEEVLGTGDLGGTGELFF. The CDR3 bases are TGTGCCAGCAGTGAAGAGGTCCTAGGGACAGGGGACTTAGGAGGGACCGGGGAGCTGTTTTTT.

CDR3 coding DNA: TGCGCCAGCAGCCAAGATCTCGCGGAGGCCCAGTACTTC. Residues: CASSQDLAEAQYF. The chain carries TRBV4-3 and TRBJ2-5; D might be TRBD2 (5 bases). The CDR3 covers 13 residues. Per germline, CDR1 LGHNA and CDR2 YSLEER. V dropped 0 bases and J dropped 9 bases, with 11 bases sitting between them.

This clonotype was detected many times. The gene calls are TRBV12-3 or TRBV12-4 and TRBJ2-4; perhaps D is TRBD1 or TRBD2 (5 bases each). The CDR3 is 14 amino acids. The V end lost 5 bases, the J end lost 12 bases, and 20 bases lay between the germline ends. The CDR3 sequence: CASSDRDGVYSQYF. The CDR3, as DNA: TGTGCCAGCAGTGACCGGGACGGAGTATATTCTCAGTACTTC.